The source of this TCR beta chain is a study of OX40 agonist ivuxolimab in advanced cancers. Turning to the study itself: Of the patients, three showed partial responses, one with hepatocellular carcinoma and two with cutaneous melanoma.

Points from the study as a whole: The authors did not determine the antigen specificity of the expanded peripheral T cells. Near-lowest levels of clonal expansion characterized partial responders at 0.1-3.0 mg/kg.

The repertoire was sequenced with immunoSEQ multiplex PCR; TCRdb's copy has only in-frame clones and lacks some. The data hold about 22,000 clones, with roughly four fifths observed a single time. About this clone: Its target is unknown.

The sequence was obtained from an adult with an advanced solid tumor such as melanoma, head and neck, liver or kidney cancer. Sequencing used CD4+ or CD8+ T cells sorted from blood, obtained in a trial of the OX40 agonist ivuxolimab.

CDR3 loop: CASSLIGGSPADTQYF. As DNA, the CDR3 is TGTGCCAGCAGCTTAATAGGCGGGAGTCCCGCAGATACGCAGTATTTT. The chain carries TRBV7-2 and TRBJ2-3; TRBD2 matches 7 bases. CDR1 is SGHTA, CDR2 FQGNSA, per germline. This CDR3 region has 16 residues. J was trimmed by 4 bases and V by 2 bases; bases with no gene match: 9.